Each of the 5 T cell receptor beta chains below was sequenced from the same sample in a study of cytomegalovirus exposure and HLA in healthy donors. PCR amplification relied on 60 Vbeta primers (plus 13 Jbeta primers). Produced via immunoSEQ multiplex PCR; TCRdb's table is partial and in-frame only. The sample lists around 190,000 clones; almost 75% were seen once. The sample comprised PBMCs. The receptors come from a woman between 25 and 40 years old in good health and CMV-seropositive.

Only one count was recorded for this clone. The rearrangement uses TRBV21-1 and TRBJ2-1; the table's D call of TRBD1 was not tested on the DNA. TRBV21-1 is given as a pseudogene. CDR3 length equals 14 residues. The CDR3: CASSPNTGKNEQFF. CDR3 DNA sequence: TGTGCCAGCAGCCCTAATACAGGGAAAAATGAGCAGTTCTTC.

This chain joins TRBV28 and TRBJ1-5, with D possibly matching TRBD1 (6 bases). Germline V gives CDR1 MDHEN, CDR2 SYDVKM. This CDR3 spans 15 amino acids. V was trimmed by 10 bases and J by 3 bases, leaving 19 bases between them. CDR3 protein: CAIRRRYRANQPQHF. CDR3 coding DNA: TGTGCCATCCGTCGGAGGTACAGGGCCAATCAGCCCCAGCATTTT.

The CDR3 region has the DNA TGTGCCAGCGCCAACAGGGGCGGAAACACCATATATTTT. Translating it yields CASANRGGNTIYF. The chain is built from TRBV27 and TRBJ1-3; 7 bases are a match to TRBD1. This CDR3 comprises 13 residues. The germline CDR1 and CDR2 sequences are MNHEY and SMNVEV (reference sequence). Trimming at V came to 8 bases and at J to 4 bases, leaving 5 bases not matched to a gene.

This chain uses TRBV5-5 with TRBJ2-7, with 7 bases fitting TRBD1. Unmatched junction bases numbered 7, after V lost 1 base and J lost 3 bases. The CDR3 totals 15 residues. Germline V lookup: CDR1 SGHKS, CDR2 YYEKEE (reference sequence). The CDR3 is CASSLFSDRDYEQYF. CDR3 coding DNA: TGTGCCAGCAGCTTGTTTAGCGACAGGGACTACGAGCAGTACTTC. The whole variable domain, filled in from reference TRBV5-5 and TRBJ2-7, reads DAGVTQSPTHLIKTRGQQVTLRCSPISGHKSVSWYQQVLGQGPQFIFQYYEKEERGRGNFPDRFSARQFPNYSSELNVNALLLGDSALYLCASSLFSDRDYEQYFGPGTRLTVT.

This chain links TRBV7-2 with TRBJ1-1; 8 nucleotides match TRBD1. Germline loops: CDR1 SGHTA, CDR2 FQGNSA. The CDR3 sequence is 13 residues long. V gave up 1 base and J gave up 8 bases; unmatched junction bases: 3. DNA of the CDR3: TGTGCCAGCAGCTTAGGAAGGGACAGGGAAGCTTTCTTT. Protein product: CASSLGRDREAFF.